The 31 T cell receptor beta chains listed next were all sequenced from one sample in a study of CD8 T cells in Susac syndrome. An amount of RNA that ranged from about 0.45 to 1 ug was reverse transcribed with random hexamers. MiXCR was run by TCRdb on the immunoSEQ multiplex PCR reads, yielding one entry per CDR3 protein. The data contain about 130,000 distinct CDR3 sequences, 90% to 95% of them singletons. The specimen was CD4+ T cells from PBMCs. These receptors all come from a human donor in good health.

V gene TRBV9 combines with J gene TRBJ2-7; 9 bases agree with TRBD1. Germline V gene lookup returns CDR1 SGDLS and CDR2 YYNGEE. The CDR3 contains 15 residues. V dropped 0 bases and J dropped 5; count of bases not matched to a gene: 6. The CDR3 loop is CASSVGGTGSHEQYF. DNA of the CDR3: TGTGCCAGCAGCGTAGGGGGGACAGGGTCCCACGAGCAGTACTTC.

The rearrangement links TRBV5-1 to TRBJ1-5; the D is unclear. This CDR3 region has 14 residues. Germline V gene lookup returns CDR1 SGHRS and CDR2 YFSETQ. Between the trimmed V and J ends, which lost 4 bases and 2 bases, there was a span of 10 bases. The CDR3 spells CASSLTSGNQPQHF. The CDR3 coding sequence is TGCGCCAGCAGCCTCACCAGTGGCAATCAGCCCCAGCATTTT.

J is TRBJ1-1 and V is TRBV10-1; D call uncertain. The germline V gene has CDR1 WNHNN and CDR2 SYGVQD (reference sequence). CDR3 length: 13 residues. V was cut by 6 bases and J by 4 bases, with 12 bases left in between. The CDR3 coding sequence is TGCGCCAGCAGAGATGGAAGATTCACTGAAGCTTTCTTT. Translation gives CASRDGRFTEAFF.

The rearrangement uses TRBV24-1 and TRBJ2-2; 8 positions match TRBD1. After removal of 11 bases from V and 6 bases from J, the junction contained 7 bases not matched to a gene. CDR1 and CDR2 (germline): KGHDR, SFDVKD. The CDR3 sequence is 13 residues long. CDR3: CAIGQGGPGELFF. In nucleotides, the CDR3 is TGTGCCATCGGACAGGGAGGACCCGGGGAGCTGTTTTTT.

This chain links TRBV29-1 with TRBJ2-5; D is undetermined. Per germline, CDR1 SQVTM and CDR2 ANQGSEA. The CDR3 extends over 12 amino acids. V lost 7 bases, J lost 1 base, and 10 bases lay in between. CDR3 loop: CSELTGQETQYF. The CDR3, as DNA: TGCAGCGAGTTGACGGGCCAAGAGACCCAGTACTTC.

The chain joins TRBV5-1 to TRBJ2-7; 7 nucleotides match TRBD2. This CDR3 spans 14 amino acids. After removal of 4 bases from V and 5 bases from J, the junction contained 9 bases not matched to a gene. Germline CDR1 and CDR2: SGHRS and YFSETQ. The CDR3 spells CASSVREAVDEQYF. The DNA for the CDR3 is TGCGCCAGCAGCGTTCGGGAGGCCGTGGACGAGCAGTACTTC. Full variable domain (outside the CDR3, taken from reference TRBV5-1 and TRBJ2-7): KAGVTQTPRYLIKTRGQQVTLSCSPISGHRSVSWYQQTPGQGLQFLFEYFSETQRNKGNFPGRFSGRQFSNSRSEMNVSTLELGDSALYLCASSVREAVDEQYFGPGTRLTVT.

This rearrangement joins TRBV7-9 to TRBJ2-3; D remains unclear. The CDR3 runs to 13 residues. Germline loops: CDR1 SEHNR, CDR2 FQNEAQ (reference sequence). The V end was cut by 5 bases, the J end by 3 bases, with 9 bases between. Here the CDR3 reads CASSRRATDTQYF. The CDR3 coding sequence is TGTGCCAGCAGCCGCCGGGCGACAGATACGCAGTATTTT.

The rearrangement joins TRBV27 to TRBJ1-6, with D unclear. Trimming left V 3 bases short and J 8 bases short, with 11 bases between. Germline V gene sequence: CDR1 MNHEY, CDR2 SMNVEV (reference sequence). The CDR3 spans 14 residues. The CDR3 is CASSFAFEDSPLHF. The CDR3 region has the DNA TGTGCCAGCAGTTTCGCGTTTGAGGATTCACCCCTCCACTTT.

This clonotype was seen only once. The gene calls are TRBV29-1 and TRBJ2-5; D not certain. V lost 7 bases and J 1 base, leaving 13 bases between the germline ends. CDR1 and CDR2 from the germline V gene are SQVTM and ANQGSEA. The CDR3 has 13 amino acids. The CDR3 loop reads CSAGPSAQETQYF. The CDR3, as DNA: TGCAGCGCTGGACCAAGCGCCCAAGAGACCCAGTACTTC.

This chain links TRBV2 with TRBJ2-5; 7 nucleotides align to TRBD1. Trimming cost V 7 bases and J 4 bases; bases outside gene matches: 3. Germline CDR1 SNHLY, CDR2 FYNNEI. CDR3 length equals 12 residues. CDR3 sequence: CASTGTVETQYF. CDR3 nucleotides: TGTGCCAGCACTGGGACAGTAGAGACCCAGTACTTC.

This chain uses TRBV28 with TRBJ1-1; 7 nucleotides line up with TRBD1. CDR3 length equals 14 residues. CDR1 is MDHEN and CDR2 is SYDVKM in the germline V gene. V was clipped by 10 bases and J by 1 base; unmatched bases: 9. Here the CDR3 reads CATQTGRGNTEAFF. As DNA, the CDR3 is TGTGCCACCCAGACAGGGCGCGGGAACACTGAAGCTTTCTTT.

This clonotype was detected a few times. The CDR3 spells CASSPGLASDEQFF. The DNA of the CDR3 is TGTGCCAGCTCACCGGGACTAGCGAGCGATGAGCAGTTCTTC. This chain links TRBV18 with TRBJ2-1; 10 positions match TRBD2. The trim removed 3 bases at V and 8 bases at J, leaving 4 bases unmatched. The CDR3 extends over 14 amino acids. CDR1 and CDR2 from the germline V gene are KGHSH and LQKENI.

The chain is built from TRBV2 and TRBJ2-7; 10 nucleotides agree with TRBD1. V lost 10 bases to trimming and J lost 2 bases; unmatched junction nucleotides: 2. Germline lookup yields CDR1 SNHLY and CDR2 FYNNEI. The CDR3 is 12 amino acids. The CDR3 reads CATGQGPYEQYF. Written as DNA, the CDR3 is TGTGCCACGGGACAGGGGCCCTACGAGCAGTACTTC.

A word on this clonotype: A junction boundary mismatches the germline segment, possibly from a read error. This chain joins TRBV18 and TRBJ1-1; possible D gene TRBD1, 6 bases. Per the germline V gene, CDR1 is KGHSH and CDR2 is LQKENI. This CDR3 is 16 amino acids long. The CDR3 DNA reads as TGTGCCAGCTCACCACCTACAGGGACCAGGAACACTGAAGCTTTTTTT. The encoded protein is CASSPPTGTRNTEAFF.

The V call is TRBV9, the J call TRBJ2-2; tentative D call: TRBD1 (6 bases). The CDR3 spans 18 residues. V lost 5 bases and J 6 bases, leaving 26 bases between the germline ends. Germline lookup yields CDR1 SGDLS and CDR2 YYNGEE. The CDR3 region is CASREEAGASPRAGELFF. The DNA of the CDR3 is TGTGCCAGCAGGGAAGAGGCAGGGGCCTCGCCAAGGGCCGGGGAGCTGTTTTTT.

Written as DNA, the CDR3 is TGCGCCAGCAGTTCCTCTGCAGACTTTAATGAAAAACTGTTTTTT. It codes for CASSSSADFNEKLFF. The rearrangement links TRBV5-1 to TRBJ1-4; D is unclear. The germline V gene has CDR1 SGHRS and CDR2 YFSETQ. This CDR3 is 15 amino acids long. V was cut by 5 bases and J by 4 bases, with 15 bases left in between.

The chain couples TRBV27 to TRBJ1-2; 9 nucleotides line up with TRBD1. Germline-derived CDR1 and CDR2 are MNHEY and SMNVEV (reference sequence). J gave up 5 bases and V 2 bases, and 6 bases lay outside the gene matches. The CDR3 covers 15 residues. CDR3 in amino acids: CASSLMGQGPYGYTF. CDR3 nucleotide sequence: TGTGCCAGCAGTTTAATGGGACAGGGACCATATGGCTACACCTTC.

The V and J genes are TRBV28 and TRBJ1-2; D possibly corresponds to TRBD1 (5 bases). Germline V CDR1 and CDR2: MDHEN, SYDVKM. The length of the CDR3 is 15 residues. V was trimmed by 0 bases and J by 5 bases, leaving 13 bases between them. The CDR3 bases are TGTGCCAGCAGTTTATGGACAGCCCTTAGGTATGGCTACACCTTC. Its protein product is CASSLWTALRYGYTF.

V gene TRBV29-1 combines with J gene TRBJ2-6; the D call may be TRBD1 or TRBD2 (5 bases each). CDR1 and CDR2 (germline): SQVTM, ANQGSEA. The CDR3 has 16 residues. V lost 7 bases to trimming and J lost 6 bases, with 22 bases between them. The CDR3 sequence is CSAMGTAPTEANVLTF. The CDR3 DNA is TGCAGCGCTATGGGGACCGCACCTACGGAGGCCAACGTCCTGACTTTC.

The CDR3 here is CSAPLVDKQFF. The CDR3 region has the DNA TGCAGTGCTCCTTTAGTGGACAAACAGTTCTTC. V is TRBV20-1 and J is TRBJ2-1; perhaps TRBD1 as D (5 bases). The V end was cut by 5 bases, the J end by 13 bases, with 15 bases between. The V gene's germline CDR1 is DFQATT and CDR2 SNEGSKA (reference sequence). This CDR3 is 11 amino acids long.

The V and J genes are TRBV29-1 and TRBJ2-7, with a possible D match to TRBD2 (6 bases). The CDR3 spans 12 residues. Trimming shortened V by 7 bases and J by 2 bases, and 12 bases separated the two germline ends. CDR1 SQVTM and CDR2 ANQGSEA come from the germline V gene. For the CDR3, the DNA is TGCAGCGGGGGACTGGACGCCTACGAGCAGTACTTC. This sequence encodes CSGGLDAYEQYF.

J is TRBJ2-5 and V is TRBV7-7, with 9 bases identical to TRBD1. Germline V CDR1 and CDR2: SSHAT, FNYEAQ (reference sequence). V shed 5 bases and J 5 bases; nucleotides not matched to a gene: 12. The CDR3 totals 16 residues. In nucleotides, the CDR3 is TGTGCCAGCAGCCCCTCGGGCGGGACAGGGTCGGAGACCCAGTACTTC. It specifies CASSPSGGTGSETQYF.

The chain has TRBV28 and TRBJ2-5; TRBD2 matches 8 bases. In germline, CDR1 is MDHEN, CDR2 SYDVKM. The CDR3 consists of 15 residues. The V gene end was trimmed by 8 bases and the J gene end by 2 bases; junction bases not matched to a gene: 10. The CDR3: CASLASGSLQETQYF. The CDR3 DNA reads TGTGCCAGCCTAGCGAGCGGGAGTCTTCAAGAGACCCAGTACTTC. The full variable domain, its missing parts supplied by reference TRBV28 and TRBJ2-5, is DVKVTQSSRYLVKRTGEKVFLECVQDMDHENMFWYRQDPGLGLRLIYFSYDVKMKEKGDIPEGYSVSREKKERFSLILESASTNQTSMYLCASLASGSLQETQYFGPGTRLLVL.

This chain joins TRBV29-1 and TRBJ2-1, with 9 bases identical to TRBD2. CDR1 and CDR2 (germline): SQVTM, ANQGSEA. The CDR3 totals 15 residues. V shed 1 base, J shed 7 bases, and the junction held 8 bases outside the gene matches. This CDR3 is CSVEGLAGGGNEQFF. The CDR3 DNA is TGCAGCGTTGAAGGTTTGGCGGGAGGGGGGAATGAGCAGTTCTTC.

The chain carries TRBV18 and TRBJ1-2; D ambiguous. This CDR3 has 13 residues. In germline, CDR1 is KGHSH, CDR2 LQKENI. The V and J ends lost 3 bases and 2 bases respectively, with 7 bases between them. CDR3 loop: CASSPEENYGYTF. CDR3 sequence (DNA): TGTGCCAGCTCACCCGAAGAAAACTATGGCTACACCTTC.

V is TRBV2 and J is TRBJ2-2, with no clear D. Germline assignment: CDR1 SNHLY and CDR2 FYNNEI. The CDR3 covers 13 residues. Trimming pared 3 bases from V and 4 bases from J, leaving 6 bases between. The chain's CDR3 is CASSDAFTGELFF. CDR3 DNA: TGTGCCAGCAGTGATGCCTTCACCGGGGAGCTGTTTTTT. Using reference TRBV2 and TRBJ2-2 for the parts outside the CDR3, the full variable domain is EPEVTQTPSHQVTQMGQEVILRCVPISNHLYFYWYRQILGQKVEFLVSFYNNEISEKSEIFDDQFSVERPDGSNFTLKIRSTKLEDSAMYFCASSDAFTGELFFGEGSRLTVL.

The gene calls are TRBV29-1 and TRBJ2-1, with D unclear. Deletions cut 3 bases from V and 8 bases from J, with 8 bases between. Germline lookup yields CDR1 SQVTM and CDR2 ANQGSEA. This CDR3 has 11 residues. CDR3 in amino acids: CSVDRLDEQFF. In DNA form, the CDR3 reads TGCAGCGTTGATCGGCTCGATGAGCAGTTCTTC.

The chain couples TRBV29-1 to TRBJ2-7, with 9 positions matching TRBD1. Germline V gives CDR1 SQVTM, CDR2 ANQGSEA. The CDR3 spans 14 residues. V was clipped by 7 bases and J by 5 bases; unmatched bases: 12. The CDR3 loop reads CSAYPGQGIHEQYF. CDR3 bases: TGCAGCGCCTACCCGGGACAGGGTATACACGAGCAGTACTTC.

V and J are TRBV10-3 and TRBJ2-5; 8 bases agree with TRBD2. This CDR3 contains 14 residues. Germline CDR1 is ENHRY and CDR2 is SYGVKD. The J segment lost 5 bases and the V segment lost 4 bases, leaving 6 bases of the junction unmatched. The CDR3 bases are TGTGCCATCAGTGGGGCGGGAGGCGGGGAGACCCAGTACTTC. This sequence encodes CAISGAGGGETQYF.

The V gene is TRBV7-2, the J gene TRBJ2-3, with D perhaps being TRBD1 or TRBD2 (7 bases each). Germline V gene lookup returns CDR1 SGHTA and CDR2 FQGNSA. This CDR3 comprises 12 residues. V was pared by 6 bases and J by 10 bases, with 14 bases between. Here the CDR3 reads CASSSRGGAQYF. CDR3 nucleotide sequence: TGTGCCAGCAGTTCCAGGGGGGGGGCGCAGTATTTT.

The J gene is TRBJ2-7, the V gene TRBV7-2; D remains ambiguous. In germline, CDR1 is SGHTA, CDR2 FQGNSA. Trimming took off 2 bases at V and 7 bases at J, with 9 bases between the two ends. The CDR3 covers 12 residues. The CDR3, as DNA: TGTGCCAGCAGCTTATCGAGTGGAGAGCAGTACTTC. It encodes CASSLSSGEQYF. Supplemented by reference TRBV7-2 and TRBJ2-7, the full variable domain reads GAGVSQSPSNKVTEKGKDVELRCDPISGHTALYWYRQSLGQGLEFLIYFQGNSAPDKSGLPSDRFSAERTGGSVSTLTIQRTQQEDSAVYLCASSLSSGEQYFGPGTRLTVT.